This record concerns one T cell receptor beta chain sequence. As yet, its antigen is unknown. This sample was included in a study of shared clonotypes between healthy human individuals. Study-level background: Every donor yielded three CD4 naive, three CD4 memory, two CD8 naive and one CD8 memory plate. Study-wide results and limits: Sharing of clonotypes among donors was expected to vary with sequencing depth. Represented diversity (both genetic and exposure-history) was limited by the small number of donors.

Some clones are missing from TCRdb's copy, which holds only in-frame ones; the method was immunoSEQ multiplex PCR. There are about 360,000 clones in the sample; around 79% occur only once, and about 9.4% lies in the top ten. The specimen was memory CD4+ T cells sorted from blood. Subset in this sample: CD45RA-negative fraction. The sequence came from a man aged 25 to 40 in good health.

The DNA for the CDR3 is TGTGCCAGCACCCGGTGGGGACTAGCGGATAGCTCCTACAATGAGCAGTTCTTC. It is translated as CASTRWGLADSSYNEQFF. The chain carries TRBV28 and TRBJ2-1; 11 bases agree with TRBD2. Germline CDR1 reads MDHEN; CDR2 reads SYDVKM. The trim removed 7 bases at V and 0 bases at J, leaving 11 bases unmatched. The CDR3 is 18 amino acids. The full variable domain, its missing parts supplied by reference TRBV28 and TRBJ2-1, is DVKVTQSSRYLVKRTGEKVFLECVQDMDHENMFWYRQDPGLGLRLIYFSYDVKMKEKGDIPEGYSVSREKKERFSLILESASTNQTSMYLCASTRWGLADSSYNEQFFGPGTRLTVL.